This note documents a single T cell receptor beta chain sequence. This clone's antigen is unknown. No quality values exist for individual bases; no much larger clone is one base distant. This entry is derived from a study of PD-L1 blockade in urothelial cancer (dated by TCRdb to about 2017). In the study overall: All patients started therapy in about 2014 and received atezolizumab 1,200 mg intravenously every 3 weeks. About 85% of the 29 patients were males with bladder-origin urothelial cancer, and about 65% of the roughly 29 reported a prior smoking history. An ECOG performance status of 0 or 1 was recorded for the patients, and 0 to 3 prior chemotherapy regimens had been received by the patients. Blood samples were analyzed 3 weeks after the start of treatment (second dose) and 6 weeks after the start of treatment. Blood samples yielded a median of roughly 150,000 T cells and tens of thousands of unique TCRs, with median clonality roughly 0.084. The study was an exploratory multi-omic analysis of somatic, immune and clinical correlates of response to PD-L1 blockade with atezolizumab in urothelial cancer. Pretreatment tumor samples, along with matched peripheral blood serially collected before and after atezolizumab treatment, were subjected to TCR sequencing. Progression-free survival longer than 6 months counted as durable clinical benefit, and TCR features were additionally tested against both progression-free and overall survival. In the same patients, pretreatment tumors underwent whole exome sequencing and RNA sequencing in addition to TCR sequencing. Durable clinical benefit was achieved by nine patients and was not achieved by 20 patients. Pretreatment blood TCR-seq was available for about 27 patients, at least one posttreatment blood collection was obtained for some 24 patients, and tumor TCR-seq was available for some 24 patients.

Synthetic TCR analog templates were spiked into each PCR so that absolute template abundance could be estimated from read counts. Using the immunoSEQ assay, TCRbeta CDR3 regions were amplified from genomic DNA with bias-controlled V and J gene primers. Sequencing of rearranged TCRbeta segments was done at approximately 20X coverage. Per the original workflow: Sequencing errors were corrected by clustering and CDR3s were annotated against IMGT to assign V, D and J genes. Only productive TCRbeta rearrangements were used in downstream analyses, excluding out-of-frame or stop-codon sequences. Clonality was computed as one minus Shannon entropy normalized by the log of the number of unique productive sequences. Clones differing between time points or between blood and tumor were identified using Fisher's exact test with Benjamini-Hochberg correction, with an adjusted p below 0.01 applied as the threshold. TCRdb re-hosts the immuneACCESS table, in-frame sequences only. Its copies lack some clones; in the studies checked, an unresolved V gene accounts for under half of them, and the cause for the rest is not known. V, J and clone size are those of that table, while D and trimming were read from the DNA. The sample table holds around 110,000 clones, of which 80% to 90% were seen once. The top ten hold more than 1.5% of the sample.

Paper-wide results and their limitations: At 3 weeks after the start of treatment, tumor-associated TCR clones in peripheral blood had expanded more in patients with durable benefit (n ≈ 20, p = 0.022). Because the sample size was small (n ≈ 31) and many of the analyses were exploratory, the results are meant to be hypothesis-generating. A pretreatment peripheral blood TCR clonality below the median was linked to improved progression-free and overall survival.

The time point label corresponds to: peripheral blood 6 weeks after treatment start. A cohort of approximately 30 patients with locally advanced or metastatic urothelial carcinoma, treated at Memorial Sloan Kettering on a trial protocol, was included. Peripheral blood mononuclear cells were collected pretreatment and during treatment, with between 1 and 8 total time points per patient. The Qiagen DNeasy Blood extraction kit was used to purify genomic DNA from total PBMCs and tumor samples. PBMCs were collected pretreatment and during treatment and were isolated and stored as previously described. The CDR3 covers 16 residues, taking in both the cysteine and the phenylalanine. Only the CDR3 DNA is retained, 48 bases long and in frame from the first base. V loses 6 bases at its end and J loses 4 bases; junction bases beyond the gene matches: 8. In the germline V gene, CDR1 corresponds to SGHTA and CDR2 to FQGTGA.

The TCR comes from a man in his sixties with urothelial cancer. Sample: PBMCs, taken around atezolizumab (anti-PD-L1) treatment. Recombination connected TRBV7-3 to TRBJ2-3; 12 bases in between match TRBD2. The CDR3 protein: CASSFRLAGEADTQYF. The DNA sequence is given as TGTGCCAGCAGTTTCCGACTAGCGGGAGAAGCAGATACGCAGTATTTT.